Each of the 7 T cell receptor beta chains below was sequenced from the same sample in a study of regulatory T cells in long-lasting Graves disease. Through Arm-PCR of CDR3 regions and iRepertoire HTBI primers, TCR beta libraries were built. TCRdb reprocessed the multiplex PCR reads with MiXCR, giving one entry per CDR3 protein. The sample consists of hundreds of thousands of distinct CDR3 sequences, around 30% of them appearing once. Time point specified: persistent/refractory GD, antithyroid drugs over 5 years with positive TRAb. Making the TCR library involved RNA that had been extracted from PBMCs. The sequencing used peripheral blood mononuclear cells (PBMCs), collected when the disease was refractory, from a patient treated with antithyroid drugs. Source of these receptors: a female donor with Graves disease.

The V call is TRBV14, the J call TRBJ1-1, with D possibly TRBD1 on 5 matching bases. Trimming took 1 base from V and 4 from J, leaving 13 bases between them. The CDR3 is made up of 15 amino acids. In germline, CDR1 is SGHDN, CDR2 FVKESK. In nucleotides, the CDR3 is TGTGCCAGCAGCCAAGCATCGGGCAGGGCCACTGAAGCTTTCTTT. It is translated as CASSQASGRATEAFF.

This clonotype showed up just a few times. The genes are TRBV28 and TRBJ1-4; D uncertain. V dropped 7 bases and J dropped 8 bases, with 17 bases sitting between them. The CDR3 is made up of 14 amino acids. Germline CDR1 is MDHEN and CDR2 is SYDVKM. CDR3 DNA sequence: TGTGCCAGCAAATTGGCGCTAGTCCGGGAAAAACTGTTTTTT. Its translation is CASKLALVREKLFF.

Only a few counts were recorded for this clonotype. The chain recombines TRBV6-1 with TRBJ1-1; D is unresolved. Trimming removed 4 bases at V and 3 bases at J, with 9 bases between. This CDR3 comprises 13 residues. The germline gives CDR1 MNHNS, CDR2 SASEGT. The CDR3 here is CASSGTDYTEAFF. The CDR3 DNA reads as TGTGCCAGCAGTGGGACCGACTACACTGAAGCTTTCTTT.

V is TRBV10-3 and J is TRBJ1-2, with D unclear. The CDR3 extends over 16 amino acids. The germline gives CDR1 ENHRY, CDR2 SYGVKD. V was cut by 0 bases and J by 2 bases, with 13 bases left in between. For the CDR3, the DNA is TGTGCCATCAGTGAGTCGACTCGGGCGGGGAACTATGGCTACACCTTC. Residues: CAISESTRAGNYGYTF.

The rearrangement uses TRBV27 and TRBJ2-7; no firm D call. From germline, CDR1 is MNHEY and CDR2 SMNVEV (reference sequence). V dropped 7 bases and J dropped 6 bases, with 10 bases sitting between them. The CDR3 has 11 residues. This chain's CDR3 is CASILGLEQYF. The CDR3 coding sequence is TGTGCCAGCATCCTAGGGCTCGAGCAGTACTTC.

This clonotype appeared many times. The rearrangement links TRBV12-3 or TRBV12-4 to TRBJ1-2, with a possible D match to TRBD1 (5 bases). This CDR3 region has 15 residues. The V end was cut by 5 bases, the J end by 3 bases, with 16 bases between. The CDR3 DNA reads TGTGCCAGCAGTCTGCGGGGAGGGGCGTACTATGGCTACACCTTC. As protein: CASSLRGGAYYGYTF.

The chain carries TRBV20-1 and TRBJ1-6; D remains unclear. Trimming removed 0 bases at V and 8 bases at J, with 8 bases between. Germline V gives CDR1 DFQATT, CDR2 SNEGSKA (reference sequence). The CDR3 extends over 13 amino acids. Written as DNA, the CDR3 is TGCAGTGCTAGAGATCCGGGTGATTCACCCCTCCACTTT. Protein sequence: CSARDPGDSPLHF.